This T cell receptor beta chain was obtained from a study of regulatory T cells in long-lasting Graves disease. Time point: newly diagnosed GD, antithyroid drugs for less than 3 months. From RNA extracted from PBMCs, the TCR library was made. The CDR3 has 14 amino acids. V was clipped by 6 bases and J by 5 bases; unmatched bases: 8. Germline CDR1 reads SGHTA; CDR2 reads FQGTGA. In its sample, this clonotype was seen many times. Investigators prepared the TCR beta libraries by applying iRepertoire HTBI primers and Arm-PCR of CDR3 regions. A single record per CDR3 protein comes from TCRdb applying MiXCR to the multiplex PCR reads. The data hold 680,000 or so distinct CDR3 sequences, with 15% to 20% observed a single time. These data were also reused for a study on T cells in Graves' hyperthyroidism and ophthalmopathy.

The chain is built from TRBV7-3 and TRBJ2-7; 9 nucleotides match TRBD2. The material sequenced was peripheral blood mononuclear cells (PBMCs), taken at new diagnosis, from a patient treated with antithyroid drugs. This sequence was found in a woman aged 25 to 45 with Graves disease. CDR3 sequence: CASRSSGRSDEQYF. DNA of the CDR3: TGTGCCAGCAGGTCGAGCGGGAGGTCCGACGAGCAGTACTTC. Variable domain in full (rest from reference TRBV7-3 and TRBJ2-7): GAGVSQTPSNKVTEKGKYVELRCDPISGHTALYWYRQSLGQGPEFLIYFQGTGAADDSGLPNDRFFAVRPEGSVSTLKIQRTERGDSAVYLCASRSSGRSDEQYFGPGTRLTVT.